The clone carrying this T cell receptor (beta chain) was seen only once. Its target is not known. The repertoire was sequenced with immunoSEQ multiplex PCR; TCRdb's copy has only in-frame clones and lacks some. The sample has 75,000 to 100,000 clones; approximately 94% are singletons. This sample is drawn from a study of T cell responses to AZD1222 COVID-19 vaccine. Overall study context: It was second doses at about 4 or about 12 weeks that were pooled.

CDR1 is GTSNPN and CDR2 is SVGIG in the germline V gene (reference sequence). The length of the CDR3 is 13 residues. Overall study findings and caveats: The study found Spike-specific TCR breadth and depth rose after two AZD1222 doses.

The rearrangement uses TRBV30 and TRBJ1-2, with 7 bases aligning to TRBD1. This TCR was sampled from an adult in good health. The sample here was peripheral blood, taken on day 0 of AZD1222 vaccination. CDR3 DNA sequence: TGTGCATCCCGGGCCAAGGGGGCAGGGGGCTACACCTTC. It is translated as CASRAKGAGGYTF. The full variable domain, rest sourced from reference TRBV30 and TRBJ1-2, is SQTIHQWPATLVQPVGSPLSLECTVEGTSNPNLYWYRQAAGRGLQLLFYSVGIGQISSEVPQNLSASRPQDRQFILSSKKLLLSDSGFYLCASRAKGAGGYTFGSGTRLTVV.